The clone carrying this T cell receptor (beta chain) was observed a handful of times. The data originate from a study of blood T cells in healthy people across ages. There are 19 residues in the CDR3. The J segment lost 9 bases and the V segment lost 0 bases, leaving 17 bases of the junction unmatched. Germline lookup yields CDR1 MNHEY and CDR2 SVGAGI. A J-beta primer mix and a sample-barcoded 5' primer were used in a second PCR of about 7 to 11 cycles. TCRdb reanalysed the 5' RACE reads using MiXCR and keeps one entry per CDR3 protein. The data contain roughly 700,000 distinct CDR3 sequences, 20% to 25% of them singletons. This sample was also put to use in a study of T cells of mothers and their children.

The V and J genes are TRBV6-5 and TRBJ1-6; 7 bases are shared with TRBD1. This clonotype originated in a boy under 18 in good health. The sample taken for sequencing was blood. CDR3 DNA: TGTGCCAGCAGTTACTCCCGGGCGGGCAACCAAGACAGGGCTTCACCCCTCCACTTT. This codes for CASSYSRAGNQDRASPLHF.